This entry lists 26 T cell receptor beta chains sequenced from one sample in a study of blood T cells in healthy people across ages (dated by TCRdb to 2014 to 2015). The library was produced with 5' RACE. Sequencing relied on an Illumina HiSeq 2500. A second PCR of roughly 6 to 11 cycles was performed with a sample-barcoded 5' primer and a J-beta primer mix. TCRdb reworked the public reads: Q25 trimming with fastp, MiXCR clone assembly, productive beta chains retained. Each entry is one CDR3 protein sequence, shown with its most common DNA and genes. Here the sample has about 1,000,000 distinct CDR3 sequences; 40% to 55% occur a single time. Under 20% of the sample rests with the top ten. Input material: blood. Every receptor here comes from a woman aged 55-70 years in good health.

V usage is TRBV20-1 and J usage is TRBJ2-7; 12 positions agree with TRBD1. Germline V gene data show CDR1 as DFQATT and CDR2 as SNEGSKA (reference sequence). The CDR3 sequence is 13 residues long. V dropped 5 bases and J dropped 7; count of bases not matched to a gene: 6. CDR3 amino acids: CSAFRDRGREQYF. DNA for the CDR3: TGCAGTGCTTTCCGGGACAGGGGGCGTGAGCAGTACTTC.

This clonotype was detected a few times. Written as DNA, the CDR3 is TGTGCCAGCAAATACGACCCCCACCGACAGGATACGCAGTATTTT. Its protein product is CASKYDPHRQDTQYF. J is TRBJ2-3 and V is TRBV6-5, with D possibly TRBD1 on 5 matching bases. The CDR3 runs 15 residues. Germline loops: CDR1 MNHEY, CDR2 SVGAGI. With 7 bases removed from V and 6 bases from J, the gap between germline ends came to 20 bases.

This chain links TRBV28 with TRBJ2-7; 13 bases line up with TRBD2. Germline CDR1 and CDR2: MDHEN and SYDVKM. This CDR3 is 15 amino acids long. V trimming: 9 bases; J trimming: 4 bases; junction bases outside the gene matches: 9. The CDR3 spells CASAGLAGREYEQYF. CDR3 sequence (DNA): TGTGCCAGTGCGGGACTAGCGGGGAGGGAATACGAGCAGTACTTC.

As concerns this clonotype: Germline and junction disagree at one end, which may indicate a read error. CDR3 bases: TGTAGCGTTGTCCGCTCGGGACAAAGCACCGGGGAGCTGTTTTTT. Translating it yields CSVVRSGQSTGELFF. V usage is TRBV29-1 and J usage is TRBJ2-2; TRBD1 is a possible D gene (6 bases). This CDR3 is built from 15 residues. Germline V gives CDR1 SQVTM, CDR2 ANQGSEA.

This clonotype turned up a few times. The V call is TRBV7-9, the J call TRBJ2-1; no firm D call. Germline V gives CDR1 SEHNR, CDR2 FQNEAQ (reference sequence). The V end was cut by 3 bases, the J end by 6 bases, with 9 bases between. This CDR3 region has 13 residues. CDR3 bases: TGTGCCAGCAGCTTGACCCTAGGCAATGAGCAGTTCTTC. It is translated as CASSLTLGNEQFF.

This clonotype was seen only once. The chain employs TRBV28 and TRBJ1-6, with D perhaps matching TRBD1 (6 bases). CDR1 is MDHEN, CDR2 SYDVKM, per germline. The CDR3 totals 18 residues. Between the trimmed V and J ends, which lost 6 bases and 0 bases, there was a span of 18 bases. The CDR3 coding sequence is TGTGCCAGCAGCCCTGTGGGGGGGGCCGGCTCCTATAATTCACCCCTCCACTTT. Its protein product is CASSPVGGAGSYNSPLHF.

This clonotype occurred many times. The V call is TRBV7-2, the J call TRBJ2-3; D is undetermined. The V gene lost 2 bases and the J gene lost 6 bases, with 9 bases spanning the gap. There are 13 residues in the CDR3. CDR1 and CDR2 from the germline V gene are SGHTA and FQGNSA. The CDR3 sequence: CASSLLLLDTQYF. CDR3 nucleotide sequence: TGTGCCAGCAGCTTACTTCTCTTGGATACGCAGTATTTT.

This clonotype was detected a few times. The chain employs TRBV6-4 and TRBJ1-2, with 12 bases identical to TRBD1. With 6 bases clipped from V and 5 bases from J, the junction kept 4 bases outside the gene matches. This CDR3 spans 14 amino acids. CDR1 MRHNA and CDR2 SNTAGT come from the germline V gene. The CDR3: CASRPGQGAYGYTF. The DNA of the CDR3 is TGTGCCAGCAGGCCGGGACAGGGGGCGTATGGCTACACCTTC.

The chain employs TRBV10-3 and TRBJ2-7, with 12 bases lining up with TRBD1. The ends lost 7 bases at V and 5 bases at J; junction bases unmatched: 9. The CDR3 runs to 15 residues. Germline V CDR1 and CDR2: ENHRY, SYGVKD. The CDR3 DNA sequence: TGTGCCATCAACCCGGGACAGGGGGCTCTGCACGAGCAGTACTTC. Translated, it gives CAINPGQGALHEQYF.

The V and J genes are TRBV7-9 and TRBJ2-5; 7 bases align to TRBD1. Germline V gives CDR1 SEHNR, CDR2 FQNEAQ (reference sequence). CDR3 size: 16 residues. Trimming at V came to 5 bases and at J to 5 bases, leaving 14 bases not matched to a gene. CDR3 sequence reads: CASSLEGAAEWETQYF. For the CDR3, the DNA is TGTGCCAGCAGCCTCGAGGGGGCAGCTGAATGGGAGACCCAGTACTTC.

The chain employs TRBV20-1 and TRBJ1-2; maybe TRBD1 (5 bases). Germline CDR1 DFQATT, CDR2 SNEGSKA (reference sequence). Trimming removed 1 base at V and 7 bases at J, with 13 bases between. The CDR3 spans 13 residues. The CDR3 reads CSARVPFTGGYTF. The CDR3 DNA is TGCAGTGCTAGAGTCCCGTTCACAGGTGGCTACACCTTC.

This chain links TRBV11-2 with TRBJ2-7; 7 nucleotides line up with TRBD1. This CDR3 is 16 amino acids long. Trimming at V came to 0 bases and at J to 5 bases, leaving 10 bases not matched to a gene. Germline assignment: CDR1 SGHAT and CDR2 FQNNGV. CDR3 amino acids: CASSLDPTGLNDEQYF. The CDR3 DNA reads as TGTGCCAGCAGCTTAGATCCGACAGGGTTGAACGACGAGCAGTACTTC.

The chain recombines TRBV4-2 with TRBJ2-2; D remains ambiguous. Germline CDR1 reads LGHNA; CDR2 reads YNFKEQ. The length of the CDR3 is 17 residues. Trimming pared 3 bases from V and 7 bases from J, leaving 21 bases between. The CDR3 coding sequence is TGTGCCAGCAGCCATAACGAGCGAGAGTACCGATTCGGGGAGCTGTTTTTT. Its translation is CASSHNEREYRFGELFF.

This clonotype occurred a few times. V is TRBV7-2 and J is TRBJ2-3, with TRBD2 identical over 15 bases. V dropped 0 bases and J dropped 0; count of bases not matched to a gene: 1. Germline V gives CDR1 SGHTA, CDR2 FQGNSA. The CDR3 extends over 18 amino acids. The CDR3 protein is CASSLAGTSGGSTDTQYF. CDR3 coding DNA: TGTGCCAGCAGCTTAGCGGGGACTAGCGGGGGGAGCACAGATACGCAGTATTTT. Filled out from reference TRBV7-2 and TRBJ2-3, the complete variable domain reads GAGVSQSPSNKVTEKGKDVELRCDPISGHTALYWYRQSLGQGLEFLIYFQGNSAPDKSGLPSDRFSAERTGGSVSTLTIQRTQQEDSAVYLCASSLAGTSGGSTDTQYFGPGTRLTVL.

This clonotype has a handful of counts. V is TRBV20-1 and J is TRBJ2-3, with D tentatively TRBD2 (7 bases). This CDR3 comprises 16 residues. V gave up 6 bases and J gave up 0 bases, with 19 bases separating them. Germline V gene lookup returns CDR1 DFQATT and CDR2 SNEGSKA (reference sequence). CDR3 loop: CSAWGATSDSTDTQYF. The CDR3 DNA sequence: TGCAGTGCCTGGGGGGCCACTAGCGACAGCACAGATACGCAGTATTTT.

This clonotype has ten or more counts. The chain combines TRBV4-2 with TRBJ2-7; 8 nucleotides align to TRBD2. V was clipped by 0 bases and J by 3 bases; unmatched bases: 1. This CDR3 is built from 14 residues. Germline CDR1 is LGHNA and CDR2 is YNFKEQ. The CDR3 DNA sequence: TGTGCCAGCAGCCAAGATGGGACTAGCTACGAGCAGTACTTC. Its translation is CASSQDGTSYEQYF.

The chain links TRBV5-1 to TRBJ2-1, with 8 bases lining up with TRBD2. The junction had 7 bases not matched to a gene; V was cut back by 4 bases and J by 1 base. The CDR3 consists of 16 residues. Germline V gives CDR1 SGHRS, CDR2 YFSETQ. The CDR3 reads CASSGTAGVSYNEQFF. In DNA form, the CDR3 reads TGCGCCAGCAGCGGAACAGCGGGAGTGTCCTACAATGAGCAGTTCTTC.

The V call is TRBV12-3 or TRBV12-4, the J call TRBJ1-4; TRBD1 agrees at 11 bases. The CDR3 is made up of 13 amino acids. After removal of 10 bases from V and 7 bases from J, the junction contained 5 bases not matched to a gene. The CDR3 reads CATSDRGPEKLFF. CDR3 nucleotides: TGTGCCACCTCGGACAGGGGGCCTGAAAAACTGTTTTTT.

This clonotype has just a few counts. The chain joins TRBV28 to TRBJ2-7; 9 bases map to TRBD1. The V and J ends lost 5 bases and 7 bases, in that order; junction bases with no gene match: 6. This CDR3 is built from 13 residues. The germline V gene encodes CDR1 MDHEN and CDR2 SYDVKM. The CDR3 loop reads CASSRTGVGEQYF. The CDR3 nucleotides read TGTGCCAGCAGTAGGACAGGGGTTGGGGAGCAGTACTTC. Using reference TRBV28 and TRBJ2-7 for the parts outside the CDR3, the full variable domain is DVKVTQSSRYLVKRTGEKVFLECVQDMDHENMFWYRQDPGLGLRLIYFSYDVKMKEKGDIPEGYSVSREKKERFSLILESASTNQTSMYLCASSRTGVGEQYFGPGTRLTVT.

On this clonotype: The germline gene is not matched at one end of the junction; a read error may be the cause. This chain connects TRBV7-9 to TRBJ2-4; maybe TRBD1 (5 bases). Germline-derived CDR1 and CDR2 are SEHNR and FQNEAQ (reference sequence). The CDR3 spans 18 residues. CDR3 region: CASSLDDFSQTAKNIQCF. The CDR3 DNA follows: TGTGCCAGCAGCTTAGACGACTTCTCCCAGACAGCCAAAAACATTCAGTGCTTC.

This clonotype was seen only a few times. The chain combines TRBV18 with TRBJ2-5, with 7 bases identical to TRBD1. With V trimmed by 2 bases and J by 5 bases, 8 bases remained unmatched. CDR3 size: 15 residues. Germline lookup yields CDR1 KGHSH and CDR2 LQKENI. CDR3 protein: CASSPRDRALETQYF. CDR3 nucleotides: TGTGCCAGCTCACCAAGAGACAGGGCGTTGGAGACCCAGTACTTC.

The V call is TRBV6-1, the J call TRBJ2-3; TRBD1 matches 7 bases. The CDR3 loop spans 15 amino acids. J gave up 1 base and V 2 bases, and 3 bases lay outside the gene matches. The germline gives CDR1 MNHNS, CDR2 SASEGT. The CDR3 protein is CASSELTGRTDTQYF. The CDR3 DNA is TGTGCCAGCAGTGAACTGACAGGGCGCACAGATACGCAGTATTTT.

The rearrangement links TRBV2 to TRBJ1-1, with 10 nucleotides matching TRBD1. CDR1 is SNHLY and CDR2 is FYNNEI in the germline V gene. The V segment lost 5 bases and the J segment 2 bases; nucleotides outside the gene matches: 8. The CDR3 length is 16 residues. CDR3 sequence: CASSIRDRGDNTEAFF. CDR3 bases: TGTGCCAGCAGTATTCGGGACAGGGGCGATAACACTGAAGCTTTCTTT.

This chain joins TRBV24-1 and TRBJ2-1; 7 positions match TRBD1. V trimming: 1 base; J trimming: 8 bases; junction bases outside the gene matches: 10. The CDR3 extends over 16 amino acids. Germline CDR1 KGHDR, CDR2 SFDVKD. The DNA of the CDR3 is TGTGCCACCAGTGATTTTGCACAGGGGAGTTTTGATGAGCAGTTCTTC. Its protein product is CATSDFAQGSFDEQFF.

This chain links TRBV6-2 or TRBV6-3 with TRBJ2-6; D may be TRBD2 (5 bases). Trimming cost V 6 bases and J 0 bases, with 18 bases left between them. This CDR3 has 18 amino acids. The germline V gene encodes CDR1 MNHEY and CDR2 SVGEGT. The CDR3 DNA sequence: TGTGCCAGCAGCCCCTTTGAGGGTAGGGCCTCTGGGGCCAACGTCCTGACTTTC. Protein: CASSPFEGRASGANVLTF.

This clonotype was counted a few times. CDR3 nucleotides: TGTGCCTCCGGGACTTCTCGGTACAATGAGCAGTTCTTC. Protein sequence: CASGTSRYNEQFF. The gene calls are TRBV15 and TRBJ2-1, with D possibly being TRBD2 (6 bases). Germline lookup yields CDR1 LNHNV and CDR2 YYDKDF (reference sequence). Deletions cut 11 bases from V and 4 bases from J, with 15 bases between. The length of the CDR3 is 13 residues.